This TCR beta chain was sequenced during a study of T cells in Graves' hyperthyroidism and ophthalmopathy. About the research overall: Peripheral blood was taken when the disease was first diagnosed, before any treatment began.

In making diagnoses, clinical symptoms, serum thyroxine and TRAb, thyroid ultrasound and orbital computed tomography were all used. This clonotype was seen a few times. This CDR3 region has 12 residues. Germline CDR1 reads GTSNPN; CDR2 reads SVGIG (reference sequence). V lost 2 bases and J lost 7, with 9 bases in between. TCR beta CDR3 region amplification was performed from RNA transcripts. The HTBI primer set served for first-round RT-PCR of the TCR CDR3. MiXCR was run by TCRdb on the multiplex PCR reads, yielding one entry per CDR3 protein. The table includes around 500,000 distinct CDR3 sequences, less than 25% detected once.

Sequenced input: blood. The clonotype originates from a woman aged 70-85 years with Graves' ophthalmopathy. The V gene is TRBV30, the J gene TRBJ2-1; maybe TRBD1 (5 bases). This chain's CDR3 is CAWSQGGNEQFF. As DNA, the CDR3 is TGTGCCTGGAGTCAGGGCGGAAATGAGCAGTTCTTC.